This T cell receptor (beta chain) was found in a study of T cells in Graves' hyperthyroidism and ophthalmopathy. TCR beta CDR3 sequences were amplified from RNA transcripts. The HTBI primer set served for first-round RT-PCR of the TCR CDR3. Each CDR3 protein is one row after TCRdb ran MiXCR on the multiplex PCR reads. The sample includes more than 650,000 distinct CDR3 sequences, about 15% of them seen just once. This CDR3 is 14 amino acids long. Germline trimming cut 0 bases from V and 8 bases from J; bases unmatched to any gene: 2. Per germline, CDR1 SGHTA and CDR2 FQGNSA. The sequenced sample consisted of blood. The origin of this receptor is a woman between 18 and 29 years old with Graves' hyperthyroidism. V and J are TRBV7-2 and TRBJ2-2, with 8 bases fitting TRBD2. CDR3 nucleotides: TGTGCCAGCAGCTTAGCCTCTAGCGGGGGGGAGCTGTTTTTT. It codes for CASSLASSGGELFF.